This TCR beta chain originates from a study of T cell changes during pregnancy in multiple sclerosis. Profiling relied on immunoSEQ multiplex PCR, and the TCRdb table lists in-frame clones only, not all of them. The table lists fewer than 70,000 clones, about nine tenths of them singletons. The V end was cut by 4 bases, the J end by 1 base, with 10 bases between. Germline values: CDR1 SGHDN, CDR2 FVKESK. This CDR3 has 14 amino acids. The sequences come from peripheral blood, collected in the second trimester of pregnancy. The source of this sequence is a female donor in good health, enrolled as a control in a pregnancy study. The gene calls are TRBV14 and TRBJ2-5; TRBD2 is a possible D gene (6 bases). CDR3 protein: CASSPGSGQETQYF. DNA of the CDR3: TGTGCCAGCAGCCCAGGTAGCGGCCAAGAGACCCAGTACTTC.